This T cell receptor (beta chain) was sequenced in a study of blood T cell repertoires in COVID-19 (dated by TCRdb to 2019 to 2021). The study in broad terms: Collaborator samples came from the United States, Italy and Spain and covered acute and convalescent phases of COVID-19. The samples were drawn from two sources: the first 160 participants of the ongoing ImmuneRACE study, and 1,000 to 1,500 subjects contributed by 6 global collaborators. The material from the prospective study consisted of cDNA or gDNA derived from T cells, B-cell-depleted T cells, or PBMCs. Where available, HLA class I and class II types were obtained from metadata supplied by the sample provider rather than from assay-based typing. Sample metadata almost always included a de-identified subject ID, COVID-19 status, age in years and sex. The dataset comprised deeply sampled blood TCRbeta repertoires from subjects exposed to, actively infected with, or recovered from COVID-19. The repertoires were released in a freely available public database intended as a resource for research on the immune response to SARS-CoV-2.

The immunoSEQ Assay, a bias-controlled multiplex PCR, was used to amplify TCRbeta CDR3 regions from genomic DNA. As for the original processing: The number of nucleated cells in each sample was estimated from the amplification of reference gene primers within the assay. To quantify the absolute abundance of each unique TCRbeta CDR3 rearrangement, sequence reads were collapsed and filtered. For each sample, productive Simpson clonality was calculated as the square root of Simpson's diversity index across productive rearrangements. This immuneACCESS table, as held by TCRdb, lists in-frame sequences with V and J called but not all clones. Of the missing ones, under half trace to an unresolved V gene in checked studies; the others have no known cause. That table supplies the V and J calls and clone size; D and trimming were determined from the DNA. The sample has approximately 180,000 clones on record, roughly 84% of them singletons. Jointly, the top ten make up about 16% of the sample.

The full study reports these points: Clinical and demographic metadata were provided uncurated, with the amount varying by source and participant.

To note about this clone: Its antigen remains unidentified. Base qualities were left out, and no much larger clone turns up one base away.

Participants in the prospective study were enrolled through a virtual design, were aged roughly 18 to 100 years, and lived in 20 to 30 United States geographic areas. Cohort assignment in the prospective study relied on participant-reported clinical history from a screening survey and a study questionnaire. Recovered participants in ImmuneRACE Cohort 3 were defined as having two consecutive negative NP/OP PCR tests, clearance from a healthcare professional, or resolution of symptoms. Each participant in the prospective study had whole blood, serum and a nasopharyngeal or oropharyngeal swab collected by mobile phlebotomists. Additional blood draws and questionnaires over an approximately two-month period could optionally be provided by prospective study participants. Blood samples from the prospective study were shipped frozen or at room temperature prior to DNA extraction. The trim is 8 bases for V and 1 base for J, with a gap of 11 bases between the germline ends. Measured from the cysteine to the phenylalanine, the CDR3 is 13 residues long. The DNA shown is the 39-base CDR3, in frame from base 1. From the germline V gene, CDR1 is SNHLY and CDR2 is FYNNEI.

The sample taken for sequencing was PBMCs or T cells enriched from blood (not recorded which). This receptor was taken from a man aged 50 to 59 who had recovered from COVID-19. The rearrangement combines TRBV2 with TRBJ1-1; matching of 6 bases hints at TRBD1 as the D gene. The DNA reads TGTGCCAGCTCTGGACAGCAGAACACTGAAGCTTTCTTT. The encoded protein is CASSGQQNTEAFF. With all but the CDR3 taken from the reference TRBV2 and TRBJ1-1 genes, the full variable domain is: EPEVTQTPSHQVTQMGQEVILRCVPISNHLYFYWYRQILGQKVEFLVSFYNNEISEKSEIFDDQFSVERPDGSNFTLKIRSTKLEDSAMYFCASSGQQNTEAFFGQGTRLTVV.